This T cell receptor beta chain was documented in a study of T cells after yellow fever vaccination. As for this clonotype: Its matching antigen is unknown. Compared with germline, one end of the junction differs, possibly owing to a read error.

MiXCR, run by TCRdb on the 5' RACE reads, gives a single entry per CDR3 protein. The table records some 320,000 distinct CDR3 sequences, approximately 11% of them present only once. This CDR3 has 14 residues. Germline values: CDR1 SGHRS, CDR2 YFSETQ. Study findings and constraints: A weaker secondary response peaked on day 5, the primary on day 15.

The V call is TRBV5-1, the J call TRBJ2-3, with no clear D. This clonotype was sampled from a man in his late teens or twenties who received the YFV17D yellow fever vaccine. Here the sequenced sample was CD4+ T cells sorted from PBMCs, taken 45 days after the yellow fever booster vaccination. The CDR3 reads CASSVSDGTDSQYF. CDR3 coding DNA: TGCGCCAGCAGCGTCTCGGACGGCACAGATTCGCAGTATTTT.